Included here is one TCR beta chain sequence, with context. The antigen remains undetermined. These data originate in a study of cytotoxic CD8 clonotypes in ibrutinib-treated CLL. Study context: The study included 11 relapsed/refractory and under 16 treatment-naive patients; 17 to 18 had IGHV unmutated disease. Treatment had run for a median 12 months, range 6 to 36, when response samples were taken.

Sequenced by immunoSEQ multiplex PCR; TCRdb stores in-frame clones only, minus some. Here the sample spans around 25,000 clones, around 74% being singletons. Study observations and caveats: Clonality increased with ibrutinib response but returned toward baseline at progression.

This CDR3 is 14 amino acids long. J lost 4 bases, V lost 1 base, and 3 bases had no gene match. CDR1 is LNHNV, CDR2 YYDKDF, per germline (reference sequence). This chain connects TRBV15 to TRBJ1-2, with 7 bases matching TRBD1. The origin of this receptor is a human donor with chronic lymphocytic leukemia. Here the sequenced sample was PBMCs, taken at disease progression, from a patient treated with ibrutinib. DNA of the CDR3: TGTGCCACCAGCAGAGGAGACAGGGCCTATGGCTACACCTTC. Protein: CATSRGDRAYGYTF. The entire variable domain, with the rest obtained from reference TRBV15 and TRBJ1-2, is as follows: DAMVIQNPRYQVTQFGKPVTLSCSQTLNHNVMYWYQQKSSQAPKLLFHYYDKDFNNEADTPDNFQSRRPNTSFCFLDIRSPGLGDTAMYLCATSRGDRAYGYTFGSGTRLTVV.